This TCR beta chain was sequenced for a study of beta chain features in type 1 diabetes. A note on this clone: Its cognate antigen is unknown.

The germline V gene has CDR1 MDHEN and CDR2 SYDVKM. The CDR3 is 15 residues long. Trimming cost V 2 bases and J 5 bases; bases outside gene matches: 3. TCRB transcripts that were expressed got sequenced, as all of the isolated RNA had been reverse transcribed. Clones were read by immunoSEQ multiplex PCR, and TCRdb kept only the in-frame ones, dropping some. The table lists around 40,000 clones, roughly half of them singletons. Study conclusions and caveats: More deletions and fewer insertions at VDJ junctions were found in patients with type 1 diabetes. Highly expressing activated T cells could be over-counted with a cDNA template.

Sequenced material: Tregs from blood. The sequence came from a woman aged 18-30 years in good health. This chain links TRBV28 with TRBJ1-1; TRBD1 aligns across 12 bases. The CDR3 is CASSLGTGGWTEAFF. CDR3 in DNA: TGTGCCAGCAGTTTAGGGACAGGGGGCTGGACTGAAGCTTTCTTT.